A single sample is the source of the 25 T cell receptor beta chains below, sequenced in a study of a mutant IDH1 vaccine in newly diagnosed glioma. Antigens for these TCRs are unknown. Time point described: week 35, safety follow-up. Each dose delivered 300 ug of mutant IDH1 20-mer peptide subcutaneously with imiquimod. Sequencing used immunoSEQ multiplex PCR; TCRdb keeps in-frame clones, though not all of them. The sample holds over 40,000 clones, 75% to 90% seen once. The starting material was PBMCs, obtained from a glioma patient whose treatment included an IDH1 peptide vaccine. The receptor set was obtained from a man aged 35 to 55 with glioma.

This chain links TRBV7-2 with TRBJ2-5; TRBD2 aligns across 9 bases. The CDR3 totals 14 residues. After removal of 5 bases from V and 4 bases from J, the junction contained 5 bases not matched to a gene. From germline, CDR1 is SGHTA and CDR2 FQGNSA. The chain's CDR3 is CASSPGGLAETQYF. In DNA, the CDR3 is TGTGCCAGCAGCCCGGGGGGACTAGCAGAGACCCAGTACTTC.

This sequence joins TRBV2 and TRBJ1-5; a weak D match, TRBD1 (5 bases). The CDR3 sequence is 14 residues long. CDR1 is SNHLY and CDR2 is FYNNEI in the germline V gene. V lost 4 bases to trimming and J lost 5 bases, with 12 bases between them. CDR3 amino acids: CASSAGRGDQPQHF. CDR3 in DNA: TGTGCCAGCAGTGCCGGTAGGGGCGATCAGCCCCAGCATTTT.

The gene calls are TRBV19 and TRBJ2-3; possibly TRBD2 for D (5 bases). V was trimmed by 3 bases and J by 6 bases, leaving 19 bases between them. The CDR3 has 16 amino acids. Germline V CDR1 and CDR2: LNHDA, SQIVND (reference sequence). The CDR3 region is CASSMQREPPSDTQYF. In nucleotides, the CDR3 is TGTGCCAGTAGTATGCAGAGGGAGCCACCATCTGATACGCAGTATTTT.

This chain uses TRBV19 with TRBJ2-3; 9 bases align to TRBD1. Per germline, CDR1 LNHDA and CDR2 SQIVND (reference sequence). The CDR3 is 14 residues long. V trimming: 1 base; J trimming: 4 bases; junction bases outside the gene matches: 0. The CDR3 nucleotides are TGTGCCAGTAGTATAGGACAGGGGGCAGATACGCAGTATTTT. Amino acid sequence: CASSIGQGADTQYF.

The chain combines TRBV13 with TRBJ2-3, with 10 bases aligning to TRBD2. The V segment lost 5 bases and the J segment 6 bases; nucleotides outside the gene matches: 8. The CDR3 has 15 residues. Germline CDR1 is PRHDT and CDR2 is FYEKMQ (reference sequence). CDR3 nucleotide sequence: TGTGCCAGCAGCACCCCTAGCGGGAGCCCGGATACGCAGTATTTT. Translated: CASSTPSGSPDTQYF.

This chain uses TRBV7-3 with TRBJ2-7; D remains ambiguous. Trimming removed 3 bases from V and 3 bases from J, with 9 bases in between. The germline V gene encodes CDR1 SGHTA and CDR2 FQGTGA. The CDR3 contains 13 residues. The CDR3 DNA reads TGTGCCAGCAGCTTCTCCCAGGACTACGAGCAGTACTTC. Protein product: CASSFSQDYEQYF.

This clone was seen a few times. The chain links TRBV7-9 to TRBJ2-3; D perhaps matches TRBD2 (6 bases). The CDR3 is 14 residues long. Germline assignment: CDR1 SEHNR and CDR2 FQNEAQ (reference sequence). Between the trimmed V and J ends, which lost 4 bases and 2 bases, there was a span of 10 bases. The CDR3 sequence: CASSWDWLTDTQYF. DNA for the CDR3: TGTGCCAGCAGCTGGGACTGGCTCACAGATACGCAGTATTTT.

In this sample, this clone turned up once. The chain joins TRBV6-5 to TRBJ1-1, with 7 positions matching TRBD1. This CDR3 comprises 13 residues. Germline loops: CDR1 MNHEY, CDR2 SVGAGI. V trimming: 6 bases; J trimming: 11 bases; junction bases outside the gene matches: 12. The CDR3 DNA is TGTGCCAGCAGAACCGGGACAGCCTCATCCGCTTTCTTT. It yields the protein CASRTGTASSAFF.

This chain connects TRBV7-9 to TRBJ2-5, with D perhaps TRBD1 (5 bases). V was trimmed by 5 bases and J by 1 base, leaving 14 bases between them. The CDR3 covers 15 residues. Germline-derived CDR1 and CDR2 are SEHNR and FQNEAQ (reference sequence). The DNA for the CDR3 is TGTGCCAGCAGCCGAAGACAGTCTACCCAAGAGACCCAGTACTTC. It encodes CASSRRQSTQETQYF.

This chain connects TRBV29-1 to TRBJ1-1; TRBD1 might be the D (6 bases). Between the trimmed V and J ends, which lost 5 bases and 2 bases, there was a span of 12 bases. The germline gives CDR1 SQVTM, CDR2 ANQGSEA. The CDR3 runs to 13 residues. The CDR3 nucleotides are TGCAGCGTTAGGCGGGACATAAACACTGAAGCTTTCTTT. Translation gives CSVRRDINTEAFF.

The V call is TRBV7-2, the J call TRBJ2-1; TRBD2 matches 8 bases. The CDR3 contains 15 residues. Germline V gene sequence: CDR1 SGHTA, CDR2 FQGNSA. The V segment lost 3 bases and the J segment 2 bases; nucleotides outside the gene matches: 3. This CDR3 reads CASSLGAGAYNEQFF. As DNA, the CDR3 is TGTGCCAGCAGCTTGGGAGCGGGGGCCTACAATGAGCAGTTCTTC.

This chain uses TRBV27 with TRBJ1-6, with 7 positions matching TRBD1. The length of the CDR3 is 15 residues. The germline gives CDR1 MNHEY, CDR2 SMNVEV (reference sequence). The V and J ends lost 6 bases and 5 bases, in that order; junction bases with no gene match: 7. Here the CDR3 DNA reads TGTGCCAGCAGCGTACAGGGGCTCCATAATTCACCCCTCCACTTT. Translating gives CASSVQGLHNSPLHF.

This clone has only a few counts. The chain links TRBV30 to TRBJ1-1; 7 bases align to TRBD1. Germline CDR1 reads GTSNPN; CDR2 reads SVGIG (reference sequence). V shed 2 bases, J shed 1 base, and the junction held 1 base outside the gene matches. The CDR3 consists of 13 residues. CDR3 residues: CAWSNRGNTEAFF. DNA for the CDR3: TGTGCCTGGAGTAACAGGGGGAACACTGAAGCTTTCTTT.

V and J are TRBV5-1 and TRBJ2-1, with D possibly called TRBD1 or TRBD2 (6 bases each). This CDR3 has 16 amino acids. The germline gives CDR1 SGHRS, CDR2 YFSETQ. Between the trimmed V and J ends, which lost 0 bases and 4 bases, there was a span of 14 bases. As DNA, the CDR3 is TGCGCCAGCAGCTTGGTGGGGGGCGCCGGGTACAATGAGCAGTTCTTC. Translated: CASSLVGGAGYNEQFF. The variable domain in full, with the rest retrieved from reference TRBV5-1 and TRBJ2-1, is KAGVTQTPRYLIKTRGQQVTLSCSPISGHRSVSWYQQTPGQGLQFLFEYFSETQRNKGNFPGRFSGRQFSNSRSEMNVSTLELGDSALYLCASSLVGGAGYNEQFFGPGTRLTVL.

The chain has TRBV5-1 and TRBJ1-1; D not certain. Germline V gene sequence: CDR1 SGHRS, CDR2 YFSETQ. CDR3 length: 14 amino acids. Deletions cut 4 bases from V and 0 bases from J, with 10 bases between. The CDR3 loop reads CASSTGNMNTEAFF. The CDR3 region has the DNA TGCGCCAGCAGCACGGGTAACATGAACACTGAAGCTTTCTTT.

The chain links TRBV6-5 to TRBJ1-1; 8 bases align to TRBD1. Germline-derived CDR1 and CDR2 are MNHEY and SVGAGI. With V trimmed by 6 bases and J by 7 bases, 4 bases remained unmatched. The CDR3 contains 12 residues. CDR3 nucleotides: TGTGCCAGCAGCCGGACAGGGCTTGAAGCTTTCTTT. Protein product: CASSRTGLEAFF.

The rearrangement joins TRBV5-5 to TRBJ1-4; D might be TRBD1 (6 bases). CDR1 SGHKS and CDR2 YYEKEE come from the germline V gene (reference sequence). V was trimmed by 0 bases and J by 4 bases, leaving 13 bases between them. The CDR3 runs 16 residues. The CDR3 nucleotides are TGTGCCAGCAGCTTGGATCAGGGGACGGATAATGAAAAACTGTTTTTT. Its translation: CASSLDQGTDNEKLFF.

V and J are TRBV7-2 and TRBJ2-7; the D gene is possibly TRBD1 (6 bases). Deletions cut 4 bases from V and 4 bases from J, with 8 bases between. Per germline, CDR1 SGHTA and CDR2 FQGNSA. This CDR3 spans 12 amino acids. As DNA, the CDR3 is TGTGCCAGCAGCTCGGACAGATACGAGCAGTACTTC. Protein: CASSSDRYEQYF.

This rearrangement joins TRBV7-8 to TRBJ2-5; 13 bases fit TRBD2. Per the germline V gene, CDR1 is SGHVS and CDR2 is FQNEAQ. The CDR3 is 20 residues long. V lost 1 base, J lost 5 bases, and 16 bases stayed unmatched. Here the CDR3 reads CASSLDHGLAGEGGWETQYF. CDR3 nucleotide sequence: TGTGCCAGCAGCTTAGATCACGGACTAGCGGGAGAAGGTGGTTGGGAGACCCAGTACTTC.

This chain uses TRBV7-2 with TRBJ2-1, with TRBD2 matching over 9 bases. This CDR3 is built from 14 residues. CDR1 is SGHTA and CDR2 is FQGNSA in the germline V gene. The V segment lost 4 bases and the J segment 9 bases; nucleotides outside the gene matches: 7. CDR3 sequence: CASSSTGLAREQFF. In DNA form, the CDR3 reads TGTGCCAGCAGCTCCACGGGACTAGCTCGTGAGCAGTTCTTC. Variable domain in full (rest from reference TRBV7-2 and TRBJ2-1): GAGVSQSPSNKVTEKGKDVELRCDPISGHTALYWYRQSLGQGLEFLIYFQGNSAPDKSGLPSDRFSAERTGGSVSTLTIQRTQQEDSAVYLCASSSTGLAREQFFGPGTRLTVL.

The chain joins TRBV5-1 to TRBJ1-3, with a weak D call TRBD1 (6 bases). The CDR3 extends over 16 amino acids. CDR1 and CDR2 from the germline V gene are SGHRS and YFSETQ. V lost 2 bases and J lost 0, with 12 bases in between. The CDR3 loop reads CASSLGQPDSGNTIYF. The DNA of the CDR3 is TGCGCCAGCAGCTTAGGACAGCCAGACTCTGGAAACACCATATATTTT. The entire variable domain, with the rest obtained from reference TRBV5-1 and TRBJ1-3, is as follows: KAGVTQTPRYLIKTRGQQVTLSCSPISGHRSVSWYQQTPGQGLQFLFEYFSETQRNKGNFPGRFSGRQFSNSRSEMNVSTLELGDSALYLCASSLGQPDSGNTIYFGEGSWLTVV.

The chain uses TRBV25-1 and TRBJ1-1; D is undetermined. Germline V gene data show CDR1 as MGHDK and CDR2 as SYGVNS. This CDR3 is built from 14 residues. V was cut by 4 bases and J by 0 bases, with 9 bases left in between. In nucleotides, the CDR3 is TGTGCCAGCAGTGGACGGAAAATGAACACTGAAGCTTTCTTT. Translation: CASSGRKMNTEAFF.

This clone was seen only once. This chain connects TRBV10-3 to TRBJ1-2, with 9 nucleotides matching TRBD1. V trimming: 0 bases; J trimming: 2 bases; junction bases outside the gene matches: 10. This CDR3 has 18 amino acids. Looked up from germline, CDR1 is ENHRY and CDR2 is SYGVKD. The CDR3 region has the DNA TGTGCCATCAGTGAGTCACCGTCGGGACAGGGTCTAAACTATGGCTACACCTTC. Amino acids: CAISESPSGQGLNYGYTF.

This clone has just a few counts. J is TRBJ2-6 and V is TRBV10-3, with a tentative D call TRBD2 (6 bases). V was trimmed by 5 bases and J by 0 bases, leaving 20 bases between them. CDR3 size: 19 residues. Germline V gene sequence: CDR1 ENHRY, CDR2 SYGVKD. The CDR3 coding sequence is TGTGCCATCAGTACTGAGGGACTTTTCCCCCGCTCTGGGGCCAACGTCCTGACTTTC. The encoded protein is CAISTEGLFPRSGANVLTF.

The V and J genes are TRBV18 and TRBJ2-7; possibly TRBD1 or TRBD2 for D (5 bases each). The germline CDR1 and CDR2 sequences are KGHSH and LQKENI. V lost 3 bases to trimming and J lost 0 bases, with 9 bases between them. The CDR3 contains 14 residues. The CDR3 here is CASSPAGSSYEQYV. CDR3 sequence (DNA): TGTGCCAGCTCACCGGCAGGGAGCTCCTACGAGCAGTACGTC.